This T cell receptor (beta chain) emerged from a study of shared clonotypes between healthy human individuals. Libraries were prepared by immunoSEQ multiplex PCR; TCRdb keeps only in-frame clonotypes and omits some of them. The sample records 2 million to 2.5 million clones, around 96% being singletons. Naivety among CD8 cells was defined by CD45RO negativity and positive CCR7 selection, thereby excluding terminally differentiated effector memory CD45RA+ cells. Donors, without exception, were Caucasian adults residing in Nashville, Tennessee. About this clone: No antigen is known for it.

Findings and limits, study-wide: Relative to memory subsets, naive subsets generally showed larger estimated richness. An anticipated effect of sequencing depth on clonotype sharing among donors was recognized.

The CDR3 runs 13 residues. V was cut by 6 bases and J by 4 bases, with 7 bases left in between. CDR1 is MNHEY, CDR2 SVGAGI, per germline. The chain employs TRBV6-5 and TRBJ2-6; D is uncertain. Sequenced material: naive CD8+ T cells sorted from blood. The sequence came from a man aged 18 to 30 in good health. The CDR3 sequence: CASSATGANVLTF. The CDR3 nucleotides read TGTGCCAGCAGCGCTACCGGGGCCAACGTCCTGACTTTC.